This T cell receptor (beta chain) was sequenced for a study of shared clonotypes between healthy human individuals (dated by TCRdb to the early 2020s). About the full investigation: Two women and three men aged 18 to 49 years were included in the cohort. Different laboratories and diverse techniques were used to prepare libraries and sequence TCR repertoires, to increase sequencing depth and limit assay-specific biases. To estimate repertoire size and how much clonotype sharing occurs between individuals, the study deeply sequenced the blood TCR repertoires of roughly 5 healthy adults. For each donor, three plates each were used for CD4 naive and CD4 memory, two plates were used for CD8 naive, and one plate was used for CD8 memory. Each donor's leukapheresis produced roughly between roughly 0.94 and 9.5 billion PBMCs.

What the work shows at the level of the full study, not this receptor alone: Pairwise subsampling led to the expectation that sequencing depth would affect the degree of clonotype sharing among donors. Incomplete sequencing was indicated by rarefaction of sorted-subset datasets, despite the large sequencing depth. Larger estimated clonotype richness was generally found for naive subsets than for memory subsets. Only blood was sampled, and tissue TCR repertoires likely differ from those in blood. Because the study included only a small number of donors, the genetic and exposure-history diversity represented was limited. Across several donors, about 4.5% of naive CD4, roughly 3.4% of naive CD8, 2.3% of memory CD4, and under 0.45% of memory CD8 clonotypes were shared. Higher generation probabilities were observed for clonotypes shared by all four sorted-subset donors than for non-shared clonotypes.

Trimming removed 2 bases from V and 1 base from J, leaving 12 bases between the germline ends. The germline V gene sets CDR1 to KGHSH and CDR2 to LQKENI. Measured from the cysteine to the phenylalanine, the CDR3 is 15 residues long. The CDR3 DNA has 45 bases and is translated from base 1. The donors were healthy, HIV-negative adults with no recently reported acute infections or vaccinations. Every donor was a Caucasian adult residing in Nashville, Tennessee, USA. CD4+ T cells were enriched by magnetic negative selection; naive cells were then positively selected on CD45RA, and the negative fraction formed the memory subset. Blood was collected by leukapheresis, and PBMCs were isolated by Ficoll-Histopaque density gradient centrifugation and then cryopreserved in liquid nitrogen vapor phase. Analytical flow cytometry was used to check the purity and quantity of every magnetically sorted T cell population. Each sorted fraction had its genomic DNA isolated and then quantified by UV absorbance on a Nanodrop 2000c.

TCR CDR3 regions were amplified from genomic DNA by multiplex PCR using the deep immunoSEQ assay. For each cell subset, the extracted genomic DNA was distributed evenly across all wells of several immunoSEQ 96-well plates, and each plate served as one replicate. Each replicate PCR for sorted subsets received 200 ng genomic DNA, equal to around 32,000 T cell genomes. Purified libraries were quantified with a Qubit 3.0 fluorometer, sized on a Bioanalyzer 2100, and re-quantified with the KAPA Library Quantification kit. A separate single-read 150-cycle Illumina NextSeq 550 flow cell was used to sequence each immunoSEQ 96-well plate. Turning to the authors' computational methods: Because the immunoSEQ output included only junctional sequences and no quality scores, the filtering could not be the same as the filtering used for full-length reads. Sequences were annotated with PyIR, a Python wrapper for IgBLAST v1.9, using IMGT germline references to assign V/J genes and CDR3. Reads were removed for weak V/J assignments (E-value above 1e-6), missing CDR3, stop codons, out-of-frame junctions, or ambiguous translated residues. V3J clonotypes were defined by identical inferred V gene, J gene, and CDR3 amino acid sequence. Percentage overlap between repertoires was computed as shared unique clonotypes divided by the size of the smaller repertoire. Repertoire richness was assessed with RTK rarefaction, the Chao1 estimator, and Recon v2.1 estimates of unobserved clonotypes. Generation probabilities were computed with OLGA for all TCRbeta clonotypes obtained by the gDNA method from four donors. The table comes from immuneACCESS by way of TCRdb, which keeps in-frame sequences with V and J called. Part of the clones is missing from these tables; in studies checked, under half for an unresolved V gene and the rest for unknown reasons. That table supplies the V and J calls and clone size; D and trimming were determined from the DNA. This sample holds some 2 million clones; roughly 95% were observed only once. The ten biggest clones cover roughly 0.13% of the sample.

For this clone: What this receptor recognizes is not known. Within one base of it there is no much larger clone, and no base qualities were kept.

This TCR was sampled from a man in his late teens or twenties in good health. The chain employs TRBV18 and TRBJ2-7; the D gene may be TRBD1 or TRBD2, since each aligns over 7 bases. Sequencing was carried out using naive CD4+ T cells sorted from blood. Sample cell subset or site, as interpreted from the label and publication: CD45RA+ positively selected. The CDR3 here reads CASSPREGASYEQYF. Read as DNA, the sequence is TGTGCCAGCTCACCAAGGGAGGGGGCATCCTACGAGCAGTACTTC.